The 17 T cell receptor beta chains below all came from one sample that was sequenced in a study of T cell responses to AZD1222 COVID-19 vaccine (dated by TCRdb to the early 2020s). What the time point label conveys for this sample: baseline before first vaccination. Libraries were constructed by the immunoSEQ multiplex PCR assay. TCRdb carries this immuneACCESS record with in-frame sequences only. Its versions omit some clonotypes, under half of them owing to an unresolved V gene in the studies checked, with the rest unexplained. The sample data list 85,000 to 110,000 clones, and 91% of these were observed just once. Of the sample, 45% is held by the ten largest clones. The source material was peripheral blood, sampled on day 0 of AZD1222 vaccination. The origin of the receptors is an adult in good health.

The chain is built from TRBV11-3 and TRBJ2-1; D may be TRBD2 (6 bases). The length of the CDR3 is 15 residues. Germline V lookup: CDR1 SGHNT, CDR2 YENEEA. Trimming left V 4 bases short and J 9 bases short, with 19 bases between. In nucleotides, the CDR3 is TGTGCCAGCAGCTCCGGAGGGGCTTTTTTGGGTGAGCAGTTCTTC. Amino acid sequence: CASSSGGAFLGEQFF.

The chain carries TRBV12-3 or TRBV12-4 and TRBJ1-1; weak D call: TRBD1 (6 bases). The CDR3 is made up of 12 amino acids. The germline V and J ends were trimmed by 6 bases and 7 bases, with 12 bases remaining between them. The CDR3: CASRGHRIEAFF. CDR3 bases: TGTGCCAGCAGGGGACACCGGATTGAAGCTTTCTTT.

This chain uses TRBV29-1 with TRBJ2-1; TRBD2 is a possible D gene (5 bases). Germline V CDR1 and CDR2: SQVTM, ANQGSEA. Trimming pared 4 bases from V and 1 base from J, leaving 14 bases between. The CDR3 loop spans 15 amino acids. The DNA for the CDR3 is TGCAGCGTTGCGGCTGGGCGGGCTTCCTACAATGAGCAGTTCTTC. It codes for CSVAAGRASYNEQFF.

V gene TRBV6-5 combines with J gene TRBJ2-7, with 9 bases identical to TRBD1. This CDR3 has 14 amino acids. Germline V gene lookup returns CDR1 MNHEY and CDR2 SVGAGI. V gave up 6 bases and J gave up 6 bases; unmatched junction bases: 9. This CDR3 is CASSPGTGQSEQYF. CDR3 sequence (DNA): TGTGCCAGCAGCCCCGGGACAGGGCAGTCCGAGCAGTACTTC.

The chain uses TRBV4-2 and TRBJ2-7; D call uncertain. Between the trimmed V and J ends, which lost 1 base and 7 bases, there was a span of 11 bases. Looked up from germline, CDR1 is LGHNA and CDR2 is YNFKEQ. This CDR3 is 13 amino acids long. CDR3 DNA sequence: TGTGCCAGCAGCCAAGCTTTTTCAAGGGAGCAGTACTTC. Its protein product is CASSQAFSREQYF.

The chain couples TRBV28 to TRBJ1-3, with 9 bases lining up with TRBD1. V lost 5 bases to trimming and J lost 0 bases; unmatched junction nucleotides: 8. The CDR3 length is 17 residues. Germline V lookup: CDR1 MDHEN, CDR2 SYDVKM. The CDR3 loop is CASSPLGQGSSGNTIYF. CDR3 bases: TGTGCCAGCAGTCCCCTCGGACAGGGGAGCTCTGGAAACACCATATATTTT.

The CDR3 coding sequence is TGTGCCAGCAGTTACTCCCTAGCGGTGAGCTCCTACAATGAGCAGTTCTTC. Its protein product is CASSYSLAVSSYNEQFF. The rearrangement uses TRBV6-2 or TRBV6-3 and TRBJ2-1; 7 bases are shared with TRBD2. The CDR3 is 17 residues long. Per germline, CDR1 MNHEY and CDR2 SVGEGT. The V segment lost 0 bases and the J segment 0 bases; nucleotides outside the gene matches: 5.

The chain joins TRBV28 to TRBJ2-7; 9 bases are shared with TRBD1. The CDR3 extends over 16 amino acids. Germline loops: CDR1 MDHEN, CDR2 SYDVKM. With 5 bases clipped from V and 2 bases from J, the junction kept 10 bases outside the gene matches. The CDR3 region has the DNA TGTGCCAGCAGTCCCGCAGGACAGGGGAGTCCCTACGAGCAGTACTTC. Amino acids: CASSPAGQGSPYEQYF.

The chain couples TRBV6-5 to TRBJ2-5, with D possibly being TRBD1 or TRBD2 (5 bases each). The germline CDR1 and CDR2 sequences are MNHEY and SVGAGI. Trimming removed 4 bases at V and 2 bases at J, with 14 bases between. The CDR3 length is 15 residues. CDR3: CASSSLGAGQETQYF. In DNA form, the CDR3 reads TGTGCCAGCAGTTCCCTCGGGGCAGGGCAAGAGACCCAGTACTTC.

This clone was counted once. The V and J genes are TRBV7-8 and TRBJ2-1; no clear D gene. V gave up 3 bases and J gave up 8 bases, with 17 bases separating them. CDR3 length equals 15 residues. Germline CDR1 SGHVS, CDR2 FQNEAQ. The CDR3 is CASSLAPGFVYEQFF. The DNA of the CDR3 is TGTGCCAGCAGCTTGGCCCCGGGTTTTGTTTATGAGCAGTTCTTC.

The chain recombines TRBV29-1 with TRBJ1-1; the D gene is possibly TRBD1 (6 bases). CDR3 length: 16 residues. Germline V gene sequence: CDR1 SQVTM, CDR2 ANQGSEA. Between the trimmed V and J ends, which lost 4 bases and 5 bases, there was a span of 23 bases. The CDR3 region is CSVVIFVGAGETEAFF. CDR3 bases: TGCAGCGTTGTGATTTTTGTTGGGGCAGGGGAGACTGAAGCTTTCTTT. Together with reference TRBV29-1 and TRBJ1-1, the CDR3 gives the full variable domain: SAVISQKPSRDICQRGTSLTIQCQVDSQVTMMFWYRQQPGQSLTLIATANQGSEATYESGFVIDKFPISRPNLTFSTLTVSNMSPEDSSIYLCSVVIFVGAGETEAFFGQGTRLTVV.

The chain combines TRBV24-1 with TRBJ2-5; tentatively, D is TRBD1 or TRBD2 (6 bases each). V was shortened by 5 bases and J by 4 bases, with 16 bases between the two germline ends. CDR3 length: 15 residues. The germline gives CDR1 KGHDR, CDR2 SFDVKD. The CDR3 here is CATSVGGQHPETQYF. Written as DNA, the CDR3 is TGTGCCACCAGTGTCGGGGGCCAGCATCCAGAGACCCAGTACTTC.

The chain uses TRBV7-6 and TRBJ2-2; 11 bases agree with TRBD2. Trimming at V came to 5 bases and at J to 4 bases, leaving 9 bases not matched to a gene. CDR1 SGHVS and CDR2 FNYEAQ come from the germline V gene. The CDR3 runs 17 residues. Here the CDR3 DNA reads TGTGCCAGCAGCGCCCTACTAGCGGGAGTCCCCACCGGGGAGCTGTTTTTT. It encodes CASSALLAGVPTGELFF. The variable domain in full, completed from reference TRBV7-6 and TRBJ2-2, reads GAGVSQSPRYKVTKRGQDVALRCDPISGHVSLYWYRQALGQGPEFLTYFNYEAQQDKSGLPNDRFSAERPEGSISTLTIQRTEQRDSAMYRCASSALLAGVPTGELFFGEGSRLTVL.

The rearrangement joins TRBV6-4 to TRBJ2-2; 11 bases map to TRBD2. The CDR3 has 15 residues. J gave up 7 bases and V 6 bases, and 7 bases lay outside the gene matches. Germline loops: CDR1 MRHNA, CDR2 SNTAGT. CDR3 nucleotides: TGTGCCAGCAGACAGGGAACTAGCGGGAGCGGGGAGCTGTTTTTT. The encoded protein is CASRQGTSGSGELFF.

The V gene is TRBV15, the J gene TRBJ1-6; D uncertain. Trimming removed 1 base from V and 10 bases from J, with 8 bases in between. Germline V CDR1 and CDR2: LNHNV, YYDKDF (reference sequence). This CDR3 is 13 amino acids long. The CDR3 nucleotides read TGTGCCACCAGCAGAGTTAAGGGATCACCCCTCCACTTT. This sequence encodes CATSRVKGSPLHF.

The rearrangement uses TRBV19 and TRBJ1-2; D perhaps matches TRBD1 (6 bases). CDR1 LNHDA and CDR2 SQIVND come from the germline V gene (reference sequence). V was pared by 2 bases and J by 6 bases, with 13 bases between. The CDR3 extends over 14 amino acids. The CDR3 here is CASSISGGFDGYTF. CDR3 nucleotides: TGTGCCAGTAGTATATCTGGGGGCTTTGATGGCTACACCTTC.

This sequence joins TRBV18 and TRBJ2-7; 9 bases map to TRBD2. The CDR3 consists of 14 residues. The J segment lost 0 bases and the V segment lost 6 bases, leaving 3 bases of the junction unmatched. Germline loops: CDR1 KGHSH, CDR2 LQKENI. The CDR3: CASSREGASYEQYF. The CDR3 DNA follows: TGTGCCAGCTCGCGGGAGGGGGCCTCCTACGAGCAGTACTTC.